Described below is a single T cell receptor (beta chain) sequence and its context. This sample stems from a study of blood T cell repertoires in COVID-19. About the study: COVID-19 samples collected from the United States, Italy and Spain covered acute and convalescent phases.

Sequenced by immunoSEQ multiplex PCR; TCRdb stores in-frame clones only, minus some. The data contain almost 200,000 clones, just under 85% of them singletons. The CDR3 contains 15 residues. Germline V gene sequence: CDR1 MNHEY, CDR2 SVGAGI. The ends were cut back, 5 bases at V and 0 bases at J, with 11 bases in the middle. Sequenced material: peripheral blood. The V and J genes are TRBV6-5 and TRBJ1-3, with D perhaps matching TRBD1 (5 bases). The sequence derives from a man in his sixties with COVID-19, enrolled during active disease. CDR3 DNA sequence: TGTGCCAGCAGTCAAACAGGTTACTCTGGAAACACCATATATTTT. Translation gives CASSQTGYSGNTIYF.